One TCR beta chain is described in this entry. What it binds is unknown. Some clones are missing from TCRdb's copy, which holds only in-frame ones; the method was immunoSEQ multiplex PCR. There are some 150,000 clones in the sample; 90% to 95% occur only once, and roughly 1% lies in the top ten. The sample belongs to a study of OX40 agonist ivuxolimab in advanced cancers. Study overall: The diagnoses of dose-escalation patients were hepatocellular carcinoma, melanoma, renal cell or head and neck cancer. General study results and limits: The CD4+ and CD8+ T cells in the blood had expanded clonally by week 6 at 0.1 to 3.0 mg/kg. The study found among the lowest clonal expansion in partial responders at 0.1-3.0 mg/kg. There were also nonresponders showing low normalized T-cell clonal expansion.

The CDR3 consists of 14 residues. V shed 5 bases, J shed 2 bases, and the junction held 4 bases outside the gene matches. From germline, CDR1 is LNHDA and CDR2 SQIVND (reference sequence). This clonotype was sampled from an adult with an advanced solid tumor such as melanoma, head and neck, liver or kidney cancer. Material: CD4+ or CD8+ T cells sorted from blood, obtained in a trial of the OX40 agonist ivuxolimab. This chain links TRBV19 with TRBJ2-7; 9 nucleotides align to TRBD2. The CDR3: CASSHRTSAYEQYF. CDR3 sequence (DNA): TGTGCCAGTAGTCATAGGACTAGCGCCTACGAGCAGTACTTC.